What follows are 7 T cell receptor beta chains derived from one specimen sequenced in a study of shared clonotypes between healthy human individuals. Libraries were prepared by immunoSEQ multiplex PCR; TCRdb keeps only in-frame clonotypes and omits some of them. This sample has 400,000 to 600,000 clones, with about 80% found just once. Input material: PBMCs. Receptors were obtained from a woman aged 40 to 50 in good health. Some clones in this sample may be carry-over from other donors' samples.

The genes are TRBV28 and TRBJ1-5; D remains unclear. The CDR3 extends over 16 amino acids. Deletions cut 3 bases from V and 0 bases from J, with 12 bases between. Germline CDR1 is MDHEN and CDR2 is SYDVKM. The CDR3 DNA reads as TGTGCCAGCAGTTTTTGGACTTTCTTTAGCAATCAGCCCCAGCATTTT. Amino acid sequence: CASSFWTFFSNQPQHF. The whole variable domain, remainder taken from reference TRBV28 and TRBJ1-5, is DVKVTQSSRYLVKRTGEKVFLECVQDMDHENMFWYRQDPGLGLRLIYFSYDVKMKEKGDIPEGYSVSREKKERFSLILESASTNQTSMYLCASSFWTFFSNQPQHFGDGTRLSIL.

The V and J genes are TRBV28 and TRBJ2-1; either TRBD1 or TRBD2 may supply D (6 bases each). The CDR3 runs 14 residues. Trimming took off 7 bases at V and 7 bases at J, with 17 bases between the two ends. The germline CDR1 and CDR2 sequences are MDHEN and SYDVKM. The CDR3 reads CASTKRRGANEQFF. CDR3 in DNA: TGTGCCAGCACTAAAAGGAGGGGGGCGAATGAGCAGTTCTTC.

The rearrangement uses TRBV9 and TRBJ2-2; 7 bases match TRBD2. The ends lost 0 bases at V and 4 bases at J; junction bases unmatched: 24. The CDR3 has 22 residues. Germline CDR1 SGDLS, CDR2 YYNGEE. CDR3 nucleotides: TGTGCCAGCAGCGTAGCTTCCCCGATGGCTAGCGGAAACCACTTGGGCACCGGGGAGCTGTTTTTT. It codes for CASSVASPMASGNHLGTGELFF.

The chain employs TRBV18 and TRBJ1-1; 8 bases are shared with TRBD1. With 3 bases clipped from V and 8 bases from J, the junction kept 5 bases outside the gene matches. Germline CDR1 KGHSH, CDR2 LQKENI. The CDR3 runs to 13 residues. The CDR3 DNA is TGTGCCAGCTCACCCGGACAGGGAGAGGAAGCTTTCTTT. It yields the protein CASSPGQGEEAFF.

This sequence joins TRBV16 and TRBJ2-7; D may be TRBD1 or TRBD2 (5 bases each). This CDR3 is 14 amino acids long. The V end was cut by 4 bases, the J end by 2 bases, with 12 bases between. Germline V CDR1 and CDR2: KGHSY, FQNENV. The CDR3 sequence is CASSRRDRTYEQYF. The CDR3 bases are TGTGCCAGCAGCCGCCGGGACCGCACCTACGAGCAGTACTTC.

In the case of this clone: This may stem from a read error, because a much larger clone lies one nucleotide away. V gene TRBV15 combines with J gene TRBJ2-7; 7 nucleotides line up with TRBD1. The CDR3 consists of 13 residues. The germline gives CDR1 LNHNV, CDR2 YYDKDF (reference sequence). Germline trimming cut 8 bases from V and 3 bases from J; bases unmatched to any gene: 7. In nucleotides, the CDR3 is TGTGCCACCGGCCGTGACAGGGACTACGAGCAGTACTTC. It encodes CATGRDRDYEQYF. Full variable domain (outside the CDR3, taken from reference TRBV15 and TRBJ2-7): DAMVIQNPRYQVTQFGKPVTLSCSQTLNHNVMYWYQQKSSQAPKLLFHYYDKDFNNEADTPDNFQSRRPNTSFCFLDIRSPGLGDTAMYLCATGRDRDYEQYFGPGTRLTVT.

The chain employs TRBV7-9 and TRBJ2-3; 10 positions agree with TRBD1. Germline CDR1 and CDR2: SEHNR and FQNEAQ (reference sequence). This CDR3 is 17 amino acids long. Trimming cost V 1 base and J 3 bases; bases outside gene matches: 7. The CDR3 DNA follows: TGTGCCAGCAGCTTAGGGGCCGGGACAGGGGCTACAGATACGCAGTATTTT. As protein: CASSLGAGTGATDTQYF.